The 19 T cell receptor beta chains below were found in one sample sequenced in a study of patients and donors after allogeneic stem cell transplantation. Using its own MiXCR run on the RT-PCR reads, TCRdb lists one record per CDR3 protein. Altogether roughly 940,000 distinct CDR3 sequences are present, about a sixth being singletons, with the ten largest covering around 5.5%. The sequenced sample consisted of blood, either unsorted or a sorted T cell fraction (not recorded which). These receptors were collected from a human donor who was either an allogeneic HSCT recipient or a stem cell or donor lymphocyte infusion donor (not recorded which). It is not recorded whose cells these are; they may come from a transplant donor.

In this sample, this clonotype turned up a few times. The chain carries TRBV24-1 and TRBJ2-7; 10 positions agree with TRBD1. The V gene's germline CDR1 is KGHDR and CDR2 SFDVKD. This CDR3 has 15 residues. The J segment lost 2 bases and the V segment lost 2 bases, leaving 2 bases of the junction unmatched. The CDR3 DNA reads TGTGCCACCAGTGATTGGGGACAGGGGACCTACGAGCAGTACTTC. This encodes CATSDWGQGTYEQYF.

This clonotype was found a few times. V usage is TRBV5-6 and J usage is TRBJ1-5; 12 nucleotides align to TRBD1. The CDR3 extends over 16 amino acids. Germline V gene lookup returns CDR1 SGHDT and CDR2 YYEEEE. After removal of 4 bases from V and 4 bases from J, the junction contained 6 bases not matched to a gene. The CDR3, as DNA: TGTGCCAGCAGCCCGGGACAGGGGGCGGGAAATCAGCCCCAGCATTTT. This sequence encodes CASSPGQGAGNQPQHF.

V gene TRBV12-5 combines with J gene TRBJ2-3, with 7 nucleotides matching TRBD2. The V and J ends lost 7 bases and 3 bases, in that order; junction bases with no gene match: 19. The CDR3 runs 18 residues. The V gene's germline CDR1 is LGHNT and CDR2 FRNRAP. This CDR3 reads CASAPPTGGGRGTDTQYF. The CDR3 nucleotides are TGTGCTAGTGCTCCCCCCACCGGTGGCGGGAGAGGTACAGATACGCAGTATTTT.

The chain links TRBV12-3 or TRBV12-4 to TRBJ2-7; maybe TRBD2 (6 bases). The CDR3 totals 14 residues. V gave up 6 bases and J gave up 4 bases, with 16 bases separating them. Here the CDR3 reads CASSSTNSGYEQYF. CDR3 coding DNA: TGTGCCAGCAGCTCGACTAATAGCGGTTACGAGCAGTACTTC.

This clonotype was detected only a few times. The V call is TRBV3-1, the J call TRBJ2-1, with D possibly being TRBD1 or TRBD2 (5 bases each). Deletions cut 1 base from V and 0 bases from J, with 13 bases between. Germline V gene sequence: CDR1 LGHDT, CDR2 YNNKEL (reference sequence). The CDR3 loop spans 17 amino acids. The CDR3 nucleotides are TGTGCCAGCAGCCAAGGGGGACCACGTAGCTCCTACAATGAGCAGTTCTTC. Amino acids: CASSQGGPRSSYNEQFF.

The rearrangement links TRBV24-1 to TRBJ1-1; D perhaps matches TRBD1 (5 bases). Germline V gives CDR1 KGHDR, CDR2 SFDVKD. V was trimmed by 6 bases and J by 5 bases, leaving 12 bases between them. This CDR3 comprises 13 residues. The CDR3 sequence is CATSNQGKTEAFF. CDR3 coding DNA: TGTGCCACCAGTAATCAGGGAAAGACTGAAGCTTTCTTT.

The chain has TRBV15 and TRBJ2-1; 8 bases map to TRBD2. The CDR3 has 16 amino acids. V lost 0 bases and J lost 7; bases outside the gene matches: 8. Germline lookup yields CDR1 LNHNV and CDR2 YYDKDF (reference sequence). CDR3 bases: TGTGCCACCAGCAGAGACGATGAGCGGGAGTATAATGAGCAGTTCTTC. Translating gives CATSRDDEREYNEQFF.

This clonotype was seen a few times. V usage is TRBV7-2 and J usage is TRBJ1-2; D is perhaps TRBD1 (6 bases). From germline, CDR1 is SGHTA and CDR2 FQGNSA. V shed 4 bases and J shed 4 bases, with 13 bases lying between them. The CDR3 is 14 residues long. In DNA, the CDR3 is TGTGCCAGCAGCTCATCTCAGGGGATCTATGGCTACACCTTC. It specifies CASSSSQGIYGYTF.

The table lists this clonotype with a few counts. The chain links TRBV10-3 to TRBJ2-3; 7 positions agree with TRBD1. Per germline, CDR1 ENHRY and CDR2 SYGVKD. J gave up 1 base and V 0 bases, and 16 bases lay outside the gene matches. There are 20 residues in the CDR3. CDR3 protein: CAISESNTYEGAWGTDTQYF. The CDR3 region has the DNA TGTGCCATCAGTGAGTCGAATACTTACGAGGGGGCGTGGGGCACAGATACGCAGTATTTT.

The chain employs TRBV18 and TRBJ1-6, with a weak D call TRBD1 (5 bases). The germline gives CDR1 KGHSH, CDR2 LQKENI. The CDR3 is 14 amino acids. Trimming removed 2 bases at V and 7 bases at J, with 9 bases between. The CDR3 DNA reads as TGTGCCAGCTCACCAGCCCCAGGGAATTCACCCCTCCACTTT. It encodes CASSPAPGNSPLHF. Using reference TRBV18 and TRBJ1-6 for the parts outside the CDR3, the full variable domain is NAGVMQNPRHLVRRRGQEARLRCSPMKGHSHVYWYRQLPEEGLKFMVYLQKENIIDESGMPKERFSAEFPKEGPSILRIQQVVRGDSAAYFCASSPAPGNSPLHFGNGTRLTVT.

The chain couples TRBV6-2 or TRBV6-3 to TRBJ2-7, with TRBD2 matching 13 bases. The germline gives CDR1 MNHEY, CDR2 SVGEGT. The CDR3 runs 13 residues. V was clipped by 8 bases and J by 5 bases; unmatched bases: 3. CDR3 coding DNA: TGTGCCAGCCTGGGACTAGCGGGACACGAGCAGTACTTC. As protein: CASLGLAGHEQYF.

A few counts support this clonotype. The chain has TRBV7-8 and TRBJ2-5, with 7 bases identical to TRBD1. Germline loops: CDR1 SGHVS, CDR2 FQNEAQ. J gave up 4 bases and V 1 base, and 6 bases lay outside the gene matches. The CDR3 extends over 15 amino acids. CDR3 in amino acids: CASSLGDSDLETQYF. The CDR3 DNA follows: TGTGCCAGCAGCTTAGGGGACAGCGACCTAGAGACCCAGTACTTC.

The chain employs TRBV2 and TRBJ1-1; the D gene is possibly TRBD1 (6 bases). The CDR3 covers 11 residues. V was trimmed by 3 bases and J by 10 bases, leaving 9 bases between them. The germline V gene has CDR1 SNHLY and CDR2 FYNNEI. In DNA, the CDR3 is TGTGCCAGCAGTGAGGGGGGGCGAGCTTTCTTT. Translation gives CASSEGGRAFF.

CDR3 in amino acids: CASSLAGQYSNQPQHF. The DNA for the CDR3 is TGTGCCAGCAGCCTAGCCGGTCAGTATAGCAATCAGCCCCAGCATTTT. The chain combines TRBV27 with TRBJ1-5; no clear D. This CDR3 has 16 residues. Trimming cost V 6 bases and J 0 bases, with 15 bases left between them. Germline V gene sequence: CDR1 MNHEY, CDR2 SMNVEV (reference sequence).

This clonotype turned up a few times. The chain combines TRBV5-6 with TRBJ1-3; 10 nucleotides agree with TRBD1. The trim removed 4 bases at V and 8 bases at J, leaving 3 bases unmatched. The CDR3 extends over 13 amino acids. Germline CDR1 SGHDT, CDR2 YYEEEE. The DNA for the CDR3 is TGTGCCAGCAGCACGGACAGGGGGGACACCATATATTTT. Translated, it gives CASSTDRGDTIYF.

The chain has TRBV20-1 and TRBJ1-4; D may be TRBD1 (5 bases). Trimming shortened V by 5 bases and J by 8 bases, and 15 bases separated the two germline ends. The germline CDR1 and CDR2 sequences are DFQATT and SNEGSKA (reference sequence). The CDR3 contains 13 residues. The CDR3 DNA is TGCAGTGCTCTGCCCGGGGCGGGGGAAAAACTGTTTTTT. The encoded protein is CSALPGAGEKLFF.

This rearrangement joins TRBV20-1 to TRBJ2-3; 7 bases align to TRBD1. The CDR3 runs to 14 residues. J lost 4 bases, V lost 0 bases, and 4 bases had no gene match. Germline V lookup: CDR1 DFQATT, CDR2 SNEGSKA (reference sequence). DNA of the CDR3: TGCAGTGCTAGAGATCGGCAGGGGGCAGATACGCAGTATTTT. This gives the protein CSARDRQGADTQYF.

The chain employs TRBV6-1 and TRBJ1-5, with TRBD1 as a possible D gene (6 bases). CDR3 length: 14 residues. The V and J ends lost 6 bases and 6 bases respectively, with 15 bases between them. The V gene's germline CDR1 is MNHNS and CDR2 SASEGT. This CDR3 reads CASSRGGGRQPQHF. The CDR3 nucleotides read TGTGCCAGCAGCCGGGGGGGGGGCCGTCAGCCCCAGCATTTT.

This chain joins TRBV5-1 and TRBJ2-3; 9 bases match TRBD2. Germline trimming cut 1 base from V and 0 bases from J; bases unmatched to any gene: 9. The CDR3 length is 18 residues. Germline CDR1 is SGHRS and CDR2 is YFSETQ. The CDR3 protein is CASSLTLAGETSTDTQYF. CDR3 coding DNA: TGCGCCAGCAGCTTGACCTTAGCGGGGGAGACTAGCACAGATACGCAGTATTTT. The full variable domain, rest sourced from reference TRBV5-1 and TRBJ2-3, is KAGVTQTPRYLIKTRGQQVTLSCSPISGHRSVSWYQQTPGQGLQFLFEYFSETQRNKGNFPGRFSGRQFSNSRSEMNVSTLELGDSALYLCASSLTLAGETSTDTQYFGPGTRLTVL.